These 7 T cell receptor beta chains were sequenced from one sample in a study of T cell responses to AZD1222 COVID-19 vaccine. Assay used: immunoSEQ multiplex PCR; TCRdb lists only in-frame clones, some missing. Of roughly 45,000 clones in the sample, approximately 83% were seen once. The sample in question was peripheral blood, obtained 28 days after the second AZD1222 dose. The source of these receptors is an adult who received the AZD1222 COVID-19 vaccine.

CDR3 loop: CASSPAGGANSPLHF. DNA for the CDR3: TGTGCCAGCAGCCCGGCGGGGGGCGCTAATTCACCCCTCCACTTT. The genes are TRBV14 and TRBJ1-6, with a tentative D call TRBD1 (6 bases). Germline V gives CDR1 SGHDN, CDR2 FVKESK. The CDR3 runs 15 residues. The V and J ends lost 4 bases and 6 bases respectively, with 13 bases between them.

The V and J genes are TRBV6-2 or TRBV6-3 and TRBJ1-5; tentative D call: TRBD1 (5 bases). There are 15 residues in the CDR3. Germline values: CDR1 MNHEY, CDR2 SVGEGT. V was pared by 5 bases and J by 5 bases, with 16 bases between. DNA of the CDR3: TGTGCCAGCAGTCCCCCCGGGACCCTTTATCAGCCCCAGCATTTT. The encoded protein is CASSPPGTLYQPQHF.

V gene TRBV4-1 combines with J gene TRBJ1-2; D gene uncertain. The CDR3 covers 17 residues. Germline CDR1 MGHRA, CDR2 YSYEKL. V shed 0 bases and J shed 4 bases, with 18 bases lying between them. The CDR3 reads CASSQDQWAGEAYGYTF. The CDR3 nucleotides are TGCGCCAGCAGCCAAGATCAATGGGCAGGAGAGGCCTATGGCTACACCTTC.

The CDR3 DNA sequence: TGTGCCAGTAGTATTATCCCCGGGGGCCGTGGGGAGACCCAGTACTTC. Protein product: CASSIIPGGRGETQYF. The chain carries TRBV19 and TRBJ2-5; TRBD1 or TRBD2 may be the D gene (6 bases each). Trimming stripped 3 bases from V and 5 bases from J, with 19 bases between. The CDR3 contains 16 residues. Germline loops: CDR1 LNHDA, CDR2 SQIVND (reference sequence).

The rearrangement uses TRBV15 and TRBJ2-2; D is ambiguous. The CDR3 is 14 amino acids. The ends were cut back, 4 bases at V and 3 bases at J, with 9 bases in the middle. Looked up from germline, CDR1 is LNHNV and CDR2 is YYDKDF (reference sequence). Here the CDR3 reads CATSTSDYTGELFF. CDR3 sequence (DNA): TGTGCCACCAGCACGAGCGATTACACCGGGGAGCTGTTTTTT.

The rearrangement uses TRBV12-5 and TRBJ1-5; TRBD1 might be the D (6 bases). V gave up 1 base and J gave up 2 bases, with 9 bases separating them. The CDR3 is 15 amino acids. In germline, CDR1 is LGHNT, CDR2 FRNRAP. CDR3 amino acids: CASGLEAGGNQPQHF. As DNA, the CDR3 is TGTGCTAGTGGTTTGGAAGCAGGGGGCAATCAGCCCCAGCATTTT.

The rearrangement links TRBV12-3 or TRBV12-4 to TRBJ2-1, with no clear D. Trimming shortened V by 3 bases and J by 9 bases, and 12 bases separated the two germline ends. The CDR3 is made up of 13 amino acids. The CDR3 reads CASSLAGPTEQFF. The CDR3 region has the DNA TGTGCCAGCAGTTTGGCCGGGCCTACTGAGCAGTTCTTC.